This entry lists 10 T cell receptor beta chains sequenced from one sample in a study of T cell clonotyping in hematopoietic cell transplantation (dated by TCRdb to about 2021). Preparation of the library involved the immunoSEQ multiplex PCR assay. In TCRdb, the immuneACCESS table is reduced to in-frame sequences with V and J assigned. These tables do not hold every clone; where another copy was compared, an unresolved V gene accounts for under half, and the others remain unexplained. The sample yields roughly 800 clones; around 60% were counted once. The ten largest make up around 45% of the sample. Read against the paper, the sample's time point label means: 30 days after allo-HCT. Source: peripheral blood mononuclear cells, taken 30 days after allogeneic stem cell transplant. These TCRs come from a male patient aged 55-69 years who had an allogeneic stem cell transplant, so the T cells may come from the graft donor. Some clones in this sample may be carry-over from other donors' samples.

The chain is built from TRBV9 and TRBJ1-4; no firm D call. In germline, CDR1 is SGDLS, CDR2 YYNGEE. The CDR3 consists of 13 residues. The V end was cut by 2 bases, the J end by 4 bases, with 6 bases between. The CDR3 DNA reads TGTGCCAGCAGCGTTCTCAGTAATGAAAAACTGTTTTTT. Translation gives CASSVLSNEKLFF.

The V and J genes are TRBV10-3 and TRBJ2-2, with D possibly TRBD1 on 6 matching bases. CDR1 and CDR2 from the germline V gene are ENHRY and SYGVKD. The CDR3 sequence is 14 residues long. V lost 5 bases to trimming and J lost 4 bases, with 11 bases between them. The CDR3 is CAISSQGSTGELFF. CDR3 DNA: TGTGCCATCAGTTCACAGGGTTCCACCGGGGAGCTGTTTTTT.

The chain combines TRBV29-1 with TRBJ2-1, with D tentatively TRBD1 (8 bases). The CDR3 is made up of 17 amino acids. The germline V gene encodes CDR1 SQVTM and CDR2 ANQGSEA. V lost 1 base and J lost 4, with 20 bases in between. DNA for the CDR3: TGCAGCGTTGAAGGCTTGGGAGGGCAGGGGGCTTACAATGAGCAGTTCTTC. This translates into CSVEGLGGQGAYNEQFF.

The genes are TRBV7-2 and TRBJ2-1; 10 bases align to TRBD2. CDR1 is SGHTA and CDR2 is FQGNSA in the germline V gene. V lost 0 bases to trimming and J lost 7 bases; unmatched junction nucleotides: 6. CDR3 size: 16 residues. The CDR3 region is CASSLAVSGGRNEQFF. The CDR3 DNA is TGTGCCAGCAGCTTAGCGGTTAGCGGGGGGAGAAATGAGCAGTTCTTC.

This clone was counted only a few times. The chain links TRBV5-1 to TRBJ2-7; 10 nucleotides line up with TRBD2. J was trimmed by 1 base and V by 4 bases; bases with no gene match: 5. The CDR3 spans 15 residues. CDR1 SGHRS and CDR2 YFSETQ come from the germline V gene. This chain's CDR3 is CASSTPSGGSYEQYF. The CDR3 bases are TGCGCCAGCAGCACCCCTAGCGGGGGTTCCTACGAGCAGTACTTC.

As concerns this clone: The same CDR3 also results from other DNA sequences found in this sample. The rearrangement uses TRBV19 and TRBJ2-5, with D uncertain. Trimming stripped 6 bases from V and 4 bases from J, with 9 bases between. In germline, CDR1 is LNHDA, CDR2 SQIVND (reference sequence). The CDR3 has 12 residues. CDR3 in DNA: TGTGCCAGTAGCCGGAATGGAGAGACCCAGTACTTC. Its translation is CASSRNGETQYF.

The chain has TRBV23-1 and TRBJ2-4, with a weak D call TRBD2 (5 bases). TRBV23-1 counts as an open reading frame of uncertain function. V was cut by 5 bases and J by 10 bases, with 12 bases left in between. The CDR3 consists of 12 residues. Written as DNA, the CDR3 is TGCGCCAGCAGTAGGACCGGGATAATTCAGTACTTC. Protein sequence: CASSRTGIIQYF.

This chain connects TRBV5-8 to TRBJ2-2, with TRBD2 matching over 9 bases. The V gene end was trimmed by 4 bases and the J gene end by 0 bases; junction bases not matched to a gene: 7. Germline CDR1 and CDR2: SGHTS and YDEGEE. This CDR3 has 17 amino acids. CDR3 sequence: CASSGLAGAANTGELFF. Written as DNA, the CDR3 is TGTGCCAGCAGCGGGTTAGCGGGAGCAGCGAACACCGGGGAGCTGTTTTTT.

This chain uses TRBV6-5 with TRBJ2-7; no reliable D call. This CDR3 spans 14 amino acids. V shed 2 bases and J shed 0 bases, with 8 bases lying between them. CDR1 and CDR2 from the germline V gene are MNHEY and SVGAGI. Here the CDR3 reads CASSYPTASYEQYF. CDR3 bases: TGTGCCAGCAGTTACCCTACAGCCTCCTACGAGCAGTACTTC.

Only a few counts were recorded for this clone. The rearrangement links TRBV7-2 to TRBJ1-6; tentative D call: TRBD1 (5 bases). This CDR3 region has 13 residues. CDR1 and CDR2 (germline): SGHTA, FQGNSA. Trimming left V 7 bases short and J 7 bases short, with 11 bases between. The CDR3 loop reads CASKEGWNSPLHF. Here the CDR3 DNA reads TGTGCCAGCAAAGAGGGGTGGAATTCACCCCTCCACTTT.